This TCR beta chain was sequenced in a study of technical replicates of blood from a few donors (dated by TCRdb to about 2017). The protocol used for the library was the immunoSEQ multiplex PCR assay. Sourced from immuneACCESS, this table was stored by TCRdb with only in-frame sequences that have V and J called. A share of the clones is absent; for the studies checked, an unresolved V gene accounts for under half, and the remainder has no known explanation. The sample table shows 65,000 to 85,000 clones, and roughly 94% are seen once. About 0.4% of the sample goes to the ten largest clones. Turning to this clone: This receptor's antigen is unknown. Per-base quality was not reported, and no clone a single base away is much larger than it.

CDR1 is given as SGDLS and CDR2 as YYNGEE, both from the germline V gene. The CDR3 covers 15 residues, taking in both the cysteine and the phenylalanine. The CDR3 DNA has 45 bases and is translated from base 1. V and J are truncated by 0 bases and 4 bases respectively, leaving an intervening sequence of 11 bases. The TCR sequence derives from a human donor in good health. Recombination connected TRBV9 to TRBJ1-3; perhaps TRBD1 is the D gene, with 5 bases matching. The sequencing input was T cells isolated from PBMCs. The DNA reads TGTGCCAGCAGCGTAGCGGGGGGAGGCGGAAACACCATATATTTT. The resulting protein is CASSVAGGGGNTIYF.